This record looks at one T cell receptor (beta chain) sequence and its context. Its antigen is undetermined. Looked up from germline, CDR1 is SGHRS and CDR2 is YFSETQ. J was trimmed by 14 bases and V by 0 bases; bases with no gene match: 8. This CDR3 comprises 14 residues. 5'RACE primed from the constant segment yielded TCR alpha and TCR beta cDNA libraries bearing sample barcodes and UMIs. One entry per CDR3 protein results from TCRdb running MiXCR on the 5' RACE reads. The table records around 340,000 distinct CDR3 sequences, 10% to 15% of them present only once. These data originate in a study of T-cell memory formation after mild COVID-19. About the study: The TCR clusters were mostly specific to one donor. Study-level points and caveats: Contracting clones from day 15 to 85 showed balanced CD4/CD8; later expanders favored CD4+. Detection of some responders pre-infection suggested pre-existing cross-reactive memory T cells participated.

This receptor was identified in a young man who had mild COVID-19 (a few samples of this study predate the infection). Cell type and time point are not known. The J gene is TRBJ1-6, the V gene TRBV5-1; 7 bases are shared with TRBD1. Sequencing was carried out using PBMCs or a T cell subset sorted from them (not recorded which). CDR3 loop: CASSLDRGRFALHF. The DNA of the CDR3 is TGCGCCAGCAGCTTGGACAGGGGAAGATTCGCCCTCCACTTT.